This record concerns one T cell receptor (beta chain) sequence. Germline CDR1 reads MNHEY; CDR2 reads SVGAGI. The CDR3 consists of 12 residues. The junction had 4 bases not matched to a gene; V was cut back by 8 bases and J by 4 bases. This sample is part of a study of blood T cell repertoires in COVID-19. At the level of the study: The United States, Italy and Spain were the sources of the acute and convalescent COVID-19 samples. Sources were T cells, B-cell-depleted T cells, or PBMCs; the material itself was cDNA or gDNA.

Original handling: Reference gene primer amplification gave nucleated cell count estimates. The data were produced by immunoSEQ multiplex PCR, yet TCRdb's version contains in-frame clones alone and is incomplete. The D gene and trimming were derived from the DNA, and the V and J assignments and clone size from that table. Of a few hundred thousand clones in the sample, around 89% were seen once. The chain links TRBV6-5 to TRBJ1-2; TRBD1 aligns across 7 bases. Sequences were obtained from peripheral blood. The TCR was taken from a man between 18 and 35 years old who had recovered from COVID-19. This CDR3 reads CASRQGFYGYTF. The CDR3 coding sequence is TGTGCCAGCCGACAGGGTTTCTATGGCTACACCTTC.